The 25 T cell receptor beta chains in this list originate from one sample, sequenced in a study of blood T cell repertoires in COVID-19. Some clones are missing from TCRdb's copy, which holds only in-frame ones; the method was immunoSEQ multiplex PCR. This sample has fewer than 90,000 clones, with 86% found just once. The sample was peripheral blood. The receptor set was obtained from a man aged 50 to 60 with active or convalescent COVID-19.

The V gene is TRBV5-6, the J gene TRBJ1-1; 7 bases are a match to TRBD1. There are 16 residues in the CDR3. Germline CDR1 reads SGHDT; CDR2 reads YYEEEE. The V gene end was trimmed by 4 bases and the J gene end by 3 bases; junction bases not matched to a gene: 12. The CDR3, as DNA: TGTGCCAGCAGCGATCTCGGACAGGCTGGGTACACTGAAGCTTTCTTT. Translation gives CASSDLGQAGYTEAFF.

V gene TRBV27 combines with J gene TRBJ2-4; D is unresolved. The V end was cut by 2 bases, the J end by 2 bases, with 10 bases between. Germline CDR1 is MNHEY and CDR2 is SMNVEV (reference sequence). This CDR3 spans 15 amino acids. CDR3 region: CASSLREDSKNIQYF. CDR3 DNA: TGTGCCAGCAGTTTACGAGAAGACTCCAAAAACATTCAGTACTTC.

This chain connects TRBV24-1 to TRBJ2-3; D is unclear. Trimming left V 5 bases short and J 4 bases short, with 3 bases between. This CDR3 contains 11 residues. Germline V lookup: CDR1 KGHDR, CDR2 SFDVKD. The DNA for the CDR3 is TGTGCCACCAGTGCCTCAGATACGCAGTATTTT. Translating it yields CATSASDTQYF.

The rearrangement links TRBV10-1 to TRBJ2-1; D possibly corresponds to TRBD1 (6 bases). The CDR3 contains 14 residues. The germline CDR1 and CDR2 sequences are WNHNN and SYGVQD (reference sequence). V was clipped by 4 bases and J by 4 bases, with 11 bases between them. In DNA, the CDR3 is TGCGCCAGCAGTGGTGGGACACCTTACAATGAGCAGTTCTTC. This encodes CASSGGTPYNEQFF.

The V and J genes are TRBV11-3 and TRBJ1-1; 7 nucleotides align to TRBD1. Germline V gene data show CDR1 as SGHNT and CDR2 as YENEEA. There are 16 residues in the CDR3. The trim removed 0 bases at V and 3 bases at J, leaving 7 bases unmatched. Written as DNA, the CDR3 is TGTGCCAGCAGCTTAGATGGGAGAGGGGGCGACACTGAAGCTTTCTTT. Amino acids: CASSLDGRGGDTEAFF.

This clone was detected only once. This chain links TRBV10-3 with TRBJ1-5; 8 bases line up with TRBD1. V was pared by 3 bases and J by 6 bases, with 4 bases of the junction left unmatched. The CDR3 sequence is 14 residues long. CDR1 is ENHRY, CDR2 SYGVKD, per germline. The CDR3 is CAISDVQGGQPQHF. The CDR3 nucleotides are TGTGCCATCAGTGATGTACAGGGGGGTCAGCCCCAGCATTTT.

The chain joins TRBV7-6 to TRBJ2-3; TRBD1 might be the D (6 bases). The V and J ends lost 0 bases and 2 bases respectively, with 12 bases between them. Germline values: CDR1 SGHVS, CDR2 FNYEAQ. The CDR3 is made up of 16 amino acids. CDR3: CASSLARGGFTDTQYF. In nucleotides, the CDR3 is TGTGCCAGCAGCTTAGCTAGAGGGGGTTTCACAGATACGCAGTATTTT.

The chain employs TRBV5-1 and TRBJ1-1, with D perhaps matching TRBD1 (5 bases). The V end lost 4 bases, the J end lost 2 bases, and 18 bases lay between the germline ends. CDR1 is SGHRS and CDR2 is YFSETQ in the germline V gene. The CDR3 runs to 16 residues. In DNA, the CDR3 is TGCGCCAGCAGCGTAGGGGAGGGACGCAGAAACACTGAAGCTTTCTTT. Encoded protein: CASSVGEGRRNTEAFF.

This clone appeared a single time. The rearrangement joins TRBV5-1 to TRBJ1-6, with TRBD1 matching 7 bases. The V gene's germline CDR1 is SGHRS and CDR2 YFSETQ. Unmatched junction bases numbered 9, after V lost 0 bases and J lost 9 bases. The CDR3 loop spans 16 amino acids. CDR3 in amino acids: CASSLEGGRASSPLHF. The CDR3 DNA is TGCGCCAGCAGCTTGGAAGGGGGCAGGGCAAGTTCACCCCTCCACTTT.

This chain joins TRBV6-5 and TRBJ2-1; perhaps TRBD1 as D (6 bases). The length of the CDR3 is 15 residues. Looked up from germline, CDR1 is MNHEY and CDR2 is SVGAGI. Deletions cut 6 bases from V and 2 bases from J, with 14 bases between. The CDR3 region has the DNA TGTGCCAGCAGGCCCTACAGGGTAGCCTACAATGAGCAGTTCTTC. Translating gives CASRPYRVAYNEQFF.

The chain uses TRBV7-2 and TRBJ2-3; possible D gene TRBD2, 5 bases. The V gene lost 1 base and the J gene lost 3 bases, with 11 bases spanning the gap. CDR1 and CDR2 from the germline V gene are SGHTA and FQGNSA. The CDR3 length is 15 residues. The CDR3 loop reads CASSLGGRRTDTQYF. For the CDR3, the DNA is TGTGCCAGCAGCTTAGGTGGTCGGAGGACAGATACGCAGTATTTT.

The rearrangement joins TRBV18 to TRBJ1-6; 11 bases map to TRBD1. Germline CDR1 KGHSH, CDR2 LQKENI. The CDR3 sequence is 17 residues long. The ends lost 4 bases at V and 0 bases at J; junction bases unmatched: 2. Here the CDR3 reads CASSLGTGGSYNSPLHF. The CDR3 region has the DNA TGTGCCAGCTCACTTGGGACAGGGGGCTCCTATAATTCACCCCTCCACTTT.

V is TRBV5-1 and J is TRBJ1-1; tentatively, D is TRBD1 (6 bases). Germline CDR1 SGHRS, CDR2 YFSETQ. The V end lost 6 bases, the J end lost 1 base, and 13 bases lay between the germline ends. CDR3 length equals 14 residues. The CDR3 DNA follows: TGCGCCAGCATACGGGACAATGAGAACACTGAAGCTTTCTTT. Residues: CASIRDNENTEAFF.

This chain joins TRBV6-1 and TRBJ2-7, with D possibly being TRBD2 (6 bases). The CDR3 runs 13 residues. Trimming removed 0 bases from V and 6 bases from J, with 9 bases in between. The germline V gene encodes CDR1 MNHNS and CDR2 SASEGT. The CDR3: CASSEAEGSEQYV. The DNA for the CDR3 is TGTGCCAGCAGTGAAGCGGAGGGATCCGAGCAGTACGTC.

In nucleotides, the CDR3 is TGTGCCAGCAGTTTACGACGGACTAGCGGCTACGAGCAGTACTTC. It encodes CASSLRRTSGYEQYF. The J gene is TRBJ2-7, the V gene TRBV28; 10 nucleotides line up with TRBD2. The CDR3 length is 15 residues. The V segment lost 2 bases and the J segment 3 bases; nucleotides outside the gene matches: 4. Germline CDR1 MDHEN, CDR2 SYDVKM.

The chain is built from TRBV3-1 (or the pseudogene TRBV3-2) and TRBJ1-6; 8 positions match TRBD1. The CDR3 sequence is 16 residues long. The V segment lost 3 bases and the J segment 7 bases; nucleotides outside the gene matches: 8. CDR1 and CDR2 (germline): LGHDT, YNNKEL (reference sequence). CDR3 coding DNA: TGTGCCAGCAGCCATATTTGGACAGGGACCAATTCACCCCTCCACTTT. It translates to CASSHIWTGTNSPLHF.

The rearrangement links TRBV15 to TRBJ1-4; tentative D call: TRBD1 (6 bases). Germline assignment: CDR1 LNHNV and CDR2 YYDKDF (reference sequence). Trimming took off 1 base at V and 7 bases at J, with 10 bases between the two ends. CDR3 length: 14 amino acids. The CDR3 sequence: CATSRGGGREKLFF. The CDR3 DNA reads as TGTGCCACCAGCAGAGGCGGGGGGCGTGAAAAACTGTTTTTT. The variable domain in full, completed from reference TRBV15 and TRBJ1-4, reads DAMVIQNPRYQVTQFGKPVTLSCSQTLNHNVMYWYQQKSSQAPKLLFHYYDKDFNNEADTPDNFQSRRPNTSFCFLDIRSPGLGDTAMYLCATSRGGGREKLFFGSGTQLSVL.

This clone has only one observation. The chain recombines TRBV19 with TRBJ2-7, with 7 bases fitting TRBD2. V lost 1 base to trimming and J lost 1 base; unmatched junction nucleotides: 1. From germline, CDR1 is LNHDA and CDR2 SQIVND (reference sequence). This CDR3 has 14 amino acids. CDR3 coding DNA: TGTGCCAGTAGTATAGGGCGGGGGTCCTACGAGCAGTACTTC. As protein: CASSIGRGSYEQYF. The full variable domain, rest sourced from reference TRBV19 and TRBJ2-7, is DGGITQSPKYLFRKEGQNVTLSCEQNLNHDAMYWYRQDPGQGLRLIYYSQIVNDFQKGDIAEGYSVSREKKESFPLTVTSAQKNPTAFYLCASSIGRGSYEQYFGPGTRLTVT.

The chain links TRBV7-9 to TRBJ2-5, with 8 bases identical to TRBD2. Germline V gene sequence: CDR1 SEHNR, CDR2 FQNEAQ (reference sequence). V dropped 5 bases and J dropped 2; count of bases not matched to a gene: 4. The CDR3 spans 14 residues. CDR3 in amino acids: CASSPVAGQETQYF. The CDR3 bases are TGTGCCAGCAGCCCGGTAGCGGGGCAAGAGACCCAGTACTTC. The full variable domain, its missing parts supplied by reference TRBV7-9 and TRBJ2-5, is DTGVSQNPRHKITKRGQNVTFRCDPISEHNRLYWYRQTLGQGPEFLTYFQNEAQLEKSRLLSDRFSAERPKGSFSTLEIQRTEQGDSAMYLCASSPVAGQETQYFGPGTRLLVL.

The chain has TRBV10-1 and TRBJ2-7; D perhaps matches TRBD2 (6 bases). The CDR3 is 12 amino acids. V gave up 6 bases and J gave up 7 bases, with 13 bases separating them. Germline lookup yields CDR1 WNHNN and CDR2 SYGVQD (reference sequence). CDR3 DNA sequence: TGCGCCAGCAGACCCCGCGGGGAGGAGCAGTACGTC. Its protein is CASRPRGEEQYV.

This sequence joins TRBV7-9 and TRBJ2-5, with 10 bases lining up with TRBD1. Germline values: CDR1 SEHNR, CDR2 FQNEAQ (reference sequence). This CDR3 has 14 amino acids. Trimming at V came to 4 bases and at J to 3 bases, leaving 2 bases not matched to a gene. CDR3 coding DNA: TGTGCCAGCAGCTCCGGGACAGGGGAAGAGACCCAGTACTTC. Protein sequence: CASSSGTGEETQYF.

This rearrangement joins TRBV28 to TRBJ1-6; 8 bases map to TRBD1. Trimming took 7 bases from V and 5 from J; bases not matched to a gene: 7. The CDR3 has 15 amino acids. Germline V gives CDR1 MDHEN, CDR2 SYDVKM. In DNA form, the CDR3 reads TGTGCCAGCACTGGGCAGACAGGGGATAATTCACCCCTCCACTTT. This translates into CASTGQTGDNSPLHF.

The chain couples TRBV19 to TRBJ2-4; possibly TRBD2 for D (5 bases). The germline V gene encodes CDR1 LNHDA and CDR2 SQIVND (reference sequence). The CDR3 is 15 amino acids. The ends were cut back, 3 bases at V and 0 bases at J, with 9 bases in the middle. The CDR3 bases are TGTGCCAGTAGTATCCCCGGGGAAGCCAAAAACATTCAGTACTTC. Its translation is CASSIPGEAKNIQYF.

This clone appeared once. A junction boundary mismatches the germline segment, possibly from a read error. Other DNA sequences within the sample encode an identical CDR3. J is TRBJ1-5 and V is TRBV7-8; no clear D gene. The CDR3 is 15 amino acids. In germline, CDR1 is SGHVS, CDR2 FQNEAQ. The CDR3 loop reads CASSSERAGGQPQHF. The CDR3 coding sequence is TGTGCCAGCAGCTCAGAGAGGGCGGGAGGGCAGCCCCAACATTTT.

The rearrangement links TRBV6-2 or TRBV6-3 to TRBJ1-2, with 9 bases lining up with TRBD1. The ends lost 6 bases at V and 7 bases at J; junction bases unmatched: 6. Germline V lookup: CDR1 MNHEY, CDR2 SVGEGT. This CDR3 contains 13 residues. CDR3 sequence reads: CASRPGTGTGYTF. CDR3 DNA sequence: TGTGCCAGCAGACCTGGGACAGGGACTGGCTACACCTTC.